The 32 T cell receptor beta chains listed next were all sequenced from one sample in a study of T cell responses to AZD1222 COVID-19 vaccine. Profiling relied on immunoSEQ multiplex PCR, and the TCRdb table lists in-frame clones only, not all of them. The sample yields roughly 140,000 clones, roughly nine tenths seen once. The source was peripheral blood, collected 28 days after the second AZD1222 dose. The source is an adult who received the AZD1222 COVID-19 vaccine.

The J gene is TRBJ2-7, the V gene TRBV6-5; D perhaps matches TRBD1 (7 bases). Trimming stripped 6 bases from V and 5 bases from J, with 17 bases between. Germline-derived CDR1 and CDR2 are MNHEY and SVGAGI. This CDR3 is built from 14 residues. For the CDR3, the DNA is TGTGCCAGCAGGCGACAGGGAGGCGCCCACGAGCAGTACTTC. Protein sequence: CASRRQGGAHEQYF.

The V gene is TRBV28, the J gene TRBJ2-3, with a weak D call TRBD2 (6 bases). The CDR3 is 13 amino acids. Trimming shortened V by 8 bases and J by 3 bases, and 12 bases separated the two germline ends. CDR1 is MDHEN, CDR2 SYDVKM, per germline. CDR3 sequence (DNA): TGTGCCAGCCCCGGGGGTGGGACAGATACGCAGTATTTT. Translating it yields CASPGGGTDTQYF.

The rearrangement links TRBV4-2 to TRBJ2-1, with D perhaps TRBD2 (6 bases). The CDR3 contains 16 residues. Germline V gene data show CDR1 as LGHNA and CDR2 as YNFKEQ. The V gene lost 1 base and the J gene lost 5 bases, with 15 bases spanning the gap. CDR3 coding DNA: TGTGCCAGCAGCCAAGTCTCGGGCGGGGAAAACAATGAGCAGTTCTTC. Amino acid sequence: CASSQVSGGENNEQFF.

The rearrangement links TRBV24-1 to TRBJ2-3, with D maybe TRBD2 (5 bases). The CDR3 covers 18 residues. In germline, CDR1 is KGHDR, CDR2 SFDVKD. The ends were cut back, 1 base at V and 6 bases at J, with 22 bases in the middle. The CDR3 DNA reads as TGTGCCACCAGTGATTTCGCAGCCCGGGGTCCCGCTCGGGATACGCAGTATTTT. This translates into CATSDFAARGPARDTQYF.

The chain uses TRBV28 and TRBJ1-6; no clear D gene. CDR3 length: 15 amino acids. V was shortened by 2 bases and J by 5 bases, with 10 bases between the two germline ends. Germline lookup yields CDR1 MDHEN and CDR2 SYDVKM. This CDR3 is CASSLRTANNSPLHF. The CDR3 coding sequence is TGTGCCAGCAGTTTAAGAACCGCGAATAATTCACCCCTCCACTTT.

The V gene is TRBV30, the J gene TRBJ1-5; D call uncertain. The V end was cut by 1 base, the J end by 2 bases, with 9 bases between. This CDR3 has 14 amino acids. Germline CDR1 is GTSNPN and CDR2 is SVGIG (reference sequence). The CDR3 is CAWSGEAGNQPQHF. The CDR3 DNA reads as TGTGCCTGGAGTGGGGAAGCTGGCAATCAGCCCCAGCATTTT.

The V and J genes are TRBV12-3 or TRBV12-4 and TRBJ2-3; 9 bases are a match to TRBD1. The CDR3 runs to 13 residues. Unmatched junction bases numbered 4, after V lost 8 bases and J lost 4 bases. The CDR3 here is CASGDRASDTQYF. In DNA, the CDR3 is TGTGCCAGCGGGGACAGGGCCTCAGATACGCAGTATTTT.

The CDR3 DNA is TGTGCCAGCAGTTTAAATATCGGGGAGCTGTTTTTT. Protein sequence: CASSLNIGELFF. The chain recombines TRBV28 with TRBJ2-2; D unclear. The CDR3 covers 12 residues. Germline loops: CDR1 MDHEN, CDR2 SYDVKM. Trimming removed 2 bases at V and 7 bases at J, with 5 bases between.

The chain couples TRBV6-5 to TRBJ1-5; possibly TRBD1 for D (5 bases). The CDR3 is 13 residues long. Trimming removed 6 bases from V and 4 bases from J, with 10 bases in between. CDR1 is MNHEY and CDR2 is SVGAGI in the germline V gene. The CDR3: CASSAQGNQPQHF. CDR3 nucleotides: TGTGCCAGCAGCGCGCAGGGAAATCAGCCCCAGCATTTT.

This chain uses TRBV11-2 with TRBJ2-7; the D gene is possibly TRBD1 (6 bases). This CDR3 contains 14 residues. V dropped 4 bases and J dropped 0 bases, with 10 bases sitting between them. The germline gives CDR1 SGHAT, CDR2 FQNNGV. This chain's CDR3 is CASSSSRGSYEQYF. The CDR3, as DNA: TGTGCCAGCAGCTCGAGCAGGGGCTCCTACGAGCAGTACTTC.

The V and J genes are TRBV7-9 and TRBJ2-3; D is perhaps TRBD1 (5 bases). Germline V gene sequence: CDR1 SEHNR, CDR2 FQNEAQ (reference sequence). Trimming took 3 bases from V and 6 from J, leaving 25 bases between them. CDR3 length equals 18 residues. CDR3 amino acids: CASSFASYSRELDDTQYF. The DNA of the CDR3 is TGTGCCAGCAGCTTCGCATCCTATTCCAGGGAACTGGACGATACGCAGTATTTT.

The chain recombines TRBV7-9 with TRBJ2-1, with D perhaps TRBD2 (6 bases). Trimming pared 3 bases from V and 6 bases from J, leaving 12 bases between. Looked up from germline, CDR1 is SEHNR and CDR2 is FQNEAQ (reference sequence). CDR3 length equals 14 residues. The CDR3 DNA is TGTGCCAGCAGCTTTTTTGCGGGAATCAATGAGCAGTTCTTC. This sequence encodes CASSFFAGINEQFF.

J is TRBJ1-2 and V is TRBV18, with D uncertain. Trimming shortened V by 2 bases and J by 1 base, and 11 bases separated the two germline ends. Germline values: CDR1 KGHSH, CDR2 LQKENI. The CDR3 spans 15 residues. CDR3 in amino acids: CASSPRAPHNYGYTF. The CDR3 DNA sequence: TGTGCCAGCTCACCAAGGGCACCCCATAACTATGGCTACACCTTC.

V and J are TRBV5-4 and TRBJ2-1; tentative D call: TRBD2 (5 bases). The CDR3 consists of 13 residues. CDR1 is SGHNT, CDR2 YYREEE, per germline (reference sequence). Trimming left V 0 bases short and J 10 bases short, with 11 bases between. CDR3 sequence (DNA): TGTGCCAGCAGCTTGGCCCAGGAGCGGGAGCAGTTCTTC. The encoded protein is CASSLAQEREQFF.

This rearrangement joins TRBV7-9 to TRBJ2-1; D uncertain. The CDR3 is 11 residues long. The V gene lost 7 bases and the J gene lost 10 bases, with 11 bases spanning the gap. The germline gives CDR1 SEHNR, CDR2 FQNEAQ (reference sequence). The CDR3 reads CASISSPEQFF. In nucleotides, the CDR3 is TGTGCCAGCATTTCATCCCCGGAGCAGTTCTTC. Full variable domain (rest looked up from reference TRBV7-9 and TRBJ2-1): DTGVSQNPRHKITKRGQNVTFRCDPISEHNRLYWYRQTLGQGPEFLTYFQNEAQLEKSRLLSDRFSAERPKGSFSTLEIQRTEQGDSAMYLCASISSPEQFFGPGTRLTVL.

This clone was seen once. The chain recombines TRBV6-5 with TRBJ1-5; D might be TRBD1 (6 bases). Germline CDR1 and CDR2: MNHEY and SVGAGI. This CDR3 is built from 15 residues. V shed 5 bases and J shed 6 bases, with 17 bases lying between them. CDR3 amino acids: CASSLLGATAQPQHF. DNA of the CDR3: TGTGCCAGCAGTCTATTGGGGGCGACGGCTCAGCCCCAGCATTTT.

The rearrangement links TRBV30 to TRBJ2-5; no clear D. This CDR3 has 13 amino acids. CDR1 is GTSNPN and CDR2 is SVGIG in the germline V gene (reference sequence). The V gene lost 0 bases and the J gene lost 1 base, with 6 bases spanning the gap. CDR3 in amino acids: CAWSVGSQETQYF. CDR3 sequence (DNA): TGTGCCTGGAGTGTTGGCAGCCAAGAGACCCAGTACTTC.

In the case of this clone: The same CDR3 can be traced to other DNA sequences in this sample. The chain has TRBV5-1 and TRBJ1-1; TRBD1 might be the D (6 bases). The germline gives CDR1 SGHRS, CDR2 YFSETQ. This CDR3 is 14 amino acids long. With 4 bases removed from V and 0 bases from J, the gap between germline ends came to 10 bases. The CDR3 DNA is TGCGCCAGCAGCCCGGGGACATTGAACACTGAAGCTTTCTTT. This gives the protein CASSPGTLNTEAFF.

This clone was seen only once. The gene calls are TRBV28 and TRBJ1-5, with TRBD1 identical over 7 bases. Germline-derived CDR1 and CDR2 are MDHEN and SYDVKM. The length of the CDR3 is 14 residues. Trimming cost V 6 bases and J 7 bases; bases outside gene matches: 9. This chain's CDR3 is CASRPGTVLQPQHF. The CDR3, as DNA: TGTGCCAGCAGACCCGGGACAGTCTTACAGCCCCAGCATTTT.

J is TRBJ2-7 and V is TRBV5-1; D remains unclear. The CDR3 is 11 residues long. Trimming left V 5 bases short and J 2 bases short, with 5 bases between. Germline lookup yields CDR1 SGHRS and CDR2 YFSETQ. CDR3 protein: CASSEAYEQYF. The CDR3, as DNA: TGCGCCAGCAGTGAGGCCTACGAGCAGTACTTC.

The chain couples TRBV6-5 to TRBJ1-2; TRBD1 agrees at 7 bases. The CDR3 sequence is 13 residues long. J gave up 5 bases and V 2 bases, and 2 bases lay outside the gene matches. CDR1 and CDR2 (germline): MNHEY, SVGAGI. CDR3 nucleotide sequence: TGTGCCAGCAGTTACGGGGGACAGTATGGCTACACCTTC. Its protein product is CASSYGGQYGYTF.

The chain employs TRBV12-3 or TRBV12-4 and TRBJ1-2, with a possible D match to TRBD1 (5 bases). V was clipped by 3 bases and J by 4 bases, with 9 bases between them. This CDR3 region has 13 residues. CDR3 region: CASSFGGPYGYTF. CDR3 DNA: TGTGCCAGCAGTTTTGGGGGACCCTATGGCTACACCTTC.

The CDR3 is CASSDPRSSYNEQFF. The CDR3 DNA sequence: TGTGCCAGCAGCGATCCAAGGAGCTCCTACAATGAGCAGTTCTTC. The chain combines TRBV5-4 with TRBJ2-1; D unresolved. Between the trimmed V and J ends, which lost 4 bases and 0 bases, there was a span of 11 bases. Germline-derived CDR1 and CDR2 are SGHNT and YYREEE (reference sequence). CDR3 length: 15 residues.

V and J are TRBV4-1 and TRBJ1-6; TRBD1 might be the D (5 bases). CDR1 is MGHRA, CDR2 YSYEKL, per germline. V was trimmed by 3 bases and J by 0 bases, leaving 15 bases between them. The CDR3 is 18 residues long. The CDR3 sequence is CASSQGPPESSYNSPLHF. CDR3 nucleotides: TGCGCCAGCAGCCAGGGACCTCCGGAGAGCTCCTATAATTCACCCCTCCACTTT.

This clone occurred once. The genes are TRBV28 and TRBJ2-3; D remains ambiguous. Germline CDR1 and CDR2: MDHEN and SYDVKM. This CDR3 comprises 13 residues. Trimming took 5 bases from V and 4 from J, leaving 10 bases between them. The CDR3 nucleotides read TGTGCCAGCAGTCCCCATGAGGCAGATACGCAGTATTTT. The encoded protein is CASSPHEADTQYF.

The V and J genes are TRBV7-2 and TRBJ2-1; 7 bases agree with TRBD2. The ends lost 3 bases at V and 8 bases at J; junction bases unmatched: 10. The CDR3 consists of 15 residues. CDR1 SGHTA and CDR2 FQGNSA come from the germline V gene. The CDR3 bases are TGTGCCAGCAGCTTGATCGGGCTAGCGGCAGATGAGCAGTTCTTC. Translation: CASSLIGLAADEQFF. Full variable domain (remainder filled in from reference TRBV7-2 and TRBJ2-1): GAGVSQSPSNKVTEKGKDVELRCDPISGHTALYWYRQSLGQGLEFLIYFQGNSAPDKSGLPSDRFSAERTGGSVSTLTIQRTQQEDSAVYLCASSLIGLAADEQFFGPGTRLTVL.

The chain recombines TRBV7-9 with TRBJ2-7; TRBD2 might be the D (6 bases). The CDR3 contains 14 residues. Germline V CDR1 and CDR2: SEHNR, FQNEAQ (reference sequence). Trimming cost V 2 bases and J 5 bases, with 13 bases left between them. The CDR3 bases are TGTGCCAGCAGCTTAACGGGGGACTTGGACGAGCAGTACTTC. Protein product: CASSLTGDLDEQYF.

J is TRBJ1-6 and V is TRBV6-4; D might be TRBD1 (6 bases). V lost 6 bases and J 10 bases, leaving 16 bases between the germline ends. In germline, CDR1 is MRHNA, CDR2 SNTAGT. CDR3 length: 14 residues. CDR3: CASRGTGTGSPLHF. As DNA, the CDR3 is TGTGCCAGCAGGGGTACAGGGACCGGGTCACCCCTCCACTTT.

The gene calls are TRBV18 and TRBJ1-1, with a weak D call TRBD1 (5 bases). The CDR3 runs to 15 residues. Germline CDR1 reads KGHSH; CDR2 reads LQKENI. The V end was cut by 4 bases, the J end by 0 bases, with 12 bases between. As DNA, the CDR3 is TGTGCCAGCTCACGGACGGACAAGTTGAACACTGAAGCTTTCTTT. Its translation is CASSRTDKLNTEAFF.

The chain couples TRBV28 to TRBJ1-2; no reliable D call. The CDR3 loop spans 11 amino acids. In germline, CDR1 is MDHEN, CDR2 SYDVKM. V shed 6 bases and J shed 7 bases, with 9 bases lying between them. The CDR3 coding sequence is TGTGCCAGCAGAACATTCTCTGGCTACACCTTC. Protein: CASRTFSGYTF.

V is TRBV6-2 or TRBV6-3 and J is TRBJ1-1; the D is unclear. V gave up 5 bases and J gave up 4 bases, with 5 bases separating them. This CDR3 is 11 amino acids long. Per the germline V gene, CDR1 is MNHEY and CDR2 is SVGEGT. The CDR3 spells CASSMSTEAFF. The CDR3 nucleotides read TGTGCCAGCAGTATGAGCACTGAAGCTTTCTTT.

The V and J genes are TRBV7-9 and TRBJ2-7; no reliable D call. V lost 0 bases, J lost 2 bases, and 11 bases lay in between. The CDR3 is 15 amino acids. Germline V CDR1 and CDR2: SEHNR, FQNEAQ (reference sequence). CDR3 protein: CASSLALPETYEQYF. The CDR3 DNA follows: TGTGCCAGCAGCTTAGCCCTCCCCGAAACCTACGAGCAGTACTTC.